The next 30 T cell receptor beta chains were all read from a single sample in a study of blood T cells in healthy people across ages. Primers used in a second PCR of about 6 to 11 cycles were a sample-barcoded 5' primer and a J-beta primer mix. MiXCR, applied by TCRdb to the 5' RACE reads, yields one record per CDR3 protein. The sample lists roughly 1.4 million distinct CDR3 sequences; approximately 63% were seen once. The source material was blood. The receptors come from a man aged 18 to 29 in good health.

This clonotype was picked up a small number of times. This may be a read error, as it is one base from a much larger clone. J is TRBJ2-4 and V is TRBV7-9; TRBD2 aligns across 8 bases. CDR3 length: 15 residues. Germline V gene lookup returns CDR1 SEHNR and CDR2 FQNEAQ (reference sequence). V gave up 5 bases and J gave up 13 bases; unmatched junction bases: 16. CDR3 protein: CASSSSRAGAWEQYF. The DNA of the CDR3 is TGTGCCAGCAGCAGCTCTCGAGCGGGGGCGTGGGAGCAGTACTTC.

The V and J genes are TRBV20-1 and TRBJ1-2; a weak D match, TRBD1 (6 bases). This CDR3 comprises 14 residues. V lost 4 bases and J 1 base, leaving 13 bases between the germline ends. CDR1 and CDR2 from the germline V gene are DFQATT and SNEGSKA (reference sequence). CDR3 DNA sequence: TGCAGTGCTACGTATACGGACAGTAACTATGGCTACACCTTC. Translated: CSATYTDSNYGYTF.

This sequence joins TRBV6-2 or TRBV6-3 and TRBJ1-5, with a tentative D call TRBD1 (5 bases). The CDR3 loop spans 17 amino acids. With 0 bases removed from V and 10 bases from J, the gap between germline ends came to 22 bases. From germline, CDR1 is MNHEY and CDR2 SVGEGT. This CDR3 is CASSYSKSGTGINPQHF. The CDR3 bases are TGTGCCAGCAGTTACTCGAAATCCGGGACCGGGATAAATCCCCAGCATTTT.

This chain joins TRBV28 and TRBJ2-3; D gene unclear. The V end lost 6 bases, the J end lost 6 bases, and 19 bases lay between the germline ends. The CDR3 is 15 amino acids. The germline V gene has CDR1 MDHEN and CDR2 SYDVKM. The CDR3 DNA is TGTGCCAGCAGGTTGGACGCAACTCTCGGGGATACGCAGTATTTT. As protein: CASRLDATLGDTQYF.

The CDR3 protein is CASSYSSPGGKSYGYTF. The CDR3 nucleotides are TGTGCCAGCAGTTACTCGTCGCCGGGGGGAAAAAGCTATGGCTACACCTTC. The V gene is TRBV6-5, the J gene TRBJ1-2, with D possibly being TRBD1 (5 bases). This CDR3 contains 17 residues. Germline V CDR1 and CDR2: MNHEY, SVGAGI. The ends were cut back, 0 bases at V and 4 bases at J, with 18 bases in the middle.

This chain connects TRBV5-1 to TRBJ2-1, with D possibly TRBD1 on 6 matching bases. Trimming stripped 4 bases from V and 5 bases from J, with 16 bases between. Germline CDR1 SGHRS, CDR2 YFSETQ. The CDR3 extends over 15 amino acids. In DNA form, the CDR3 reads TGCGCCAGCAGCCCGGATGGGACACTAAACAATGAGCAGTTCTTC. It specifies CASSPDGTLNNEQFF.

The rearrangement uses TRBV21-1 and TRBJ1-2. TRBV21-1 is termed a pseudogene. This CDR3 comprises 13 residues. CDR3 in amino acids: CASSSSRPSGYTF. The CDR3 DNA is TGTGCCAGCAGCTCGTCGCGGCCGAGTGGCTACACCTTC.

The chain employs TRBV28 and TRBJ2-3, with a weak D call TRBD1 (5 bases). The V and J ends lost 5 bases and 11 bases respectively, with 26 bases between them. This CDR3 has 16 residues. Looked up from germline, CDR1 is MDHEN and CDR2 is SYDVKM. The CDR3 DNA follows: TGTGCCAGCAGTCCCCCCATTAGGACACTCCCTGGGGTGCAGTATTTT. Protein sequence: CASSPPIRTLPGVQYF.

J is TRBJ2-3 and V is TRBV20-1, with TRBD2 matching 9 bases. Germline V gene sequence: CDR1 DFQATT, CDR2 SNEGSKA (reference sequence). The CDR3 runs 19 residues. The ends lost 1 base at V and 2 bases at J; junction bases unmatched: 16. The CDR3 region has the DNA TGCAGTGCTAGAGTGCGGGACTACACAGCGGGGGGCCACACAGATACGCAGTATTTT. The encoded protein is CSARVRDYTAGGHTDTQYF.

This clonotype was found once. The V and J genes are TRBV2 and TRBJ1-2; TRBD1 aligns across 8 bases. The CDR3 runs to 15 residues. J gave up 5 bases and V 6 bases, and 11 bases lay outside the gene matches. The V gene's germline CDR1 is SNHLY and CDR2 FYNNEI. The CDR3 here is CASSEDRAMSYGYTF. CDR3 sequence (DNA): TGTGCCAGCAGCGAGGACAGGGCGATGTCGTATGGCTACACCTTC.

This rearrangement joins TRBV7-2 to TRBJ1-3; D not resolved. V dropped 6 bases and J dropped 9 bases, with 18 bases sitting between them. Germline V gene data show CDR1 as SGHTA and CDR2 as FQGNSA. This CDR3 region has 14 residues. The CDR3 DNA is TGTGCCAGCAGTTTTAATGGGCCCGAGGGCACCATATATTTT. Translation: CASSFNGPEGTIYF.

Ten or more counts support this clonotype. The chain links TRBV6-6 to TRBJ2-7, with TRBD2 matching 10 bases. V was clipped by 4 bases and J by 0 bases; unmatched bases: 3. CDR1 and CDR2 from the germline V gene are MNHNY and SVGAGI (reference sequence). The length of the CDR3 is 15 residues. In DNA form, the CDR3 reads TGTGCCAGCAGTTTACTAGCGGGATCCTCCTACGAGCAGTACTTC. Translating it yields CASSLLAGSSYEQYF.

The rearrangement links TRBV5-1 to TRBJ2-1, with a possible D match to TRBD2 (5 bases). Germline V gene data show CDR1 as SGHRS and CDR2 as YFSETQ. Trimming left V 6 bases short and J 5 bases short, with 12 bases between. The length of the CDR3 is 13 residues. CDR3 in DNA: TGCGCCAGCAATGAGCGGAGAAACAATGAGCAGTTCTTC. Translation gives CASNERRNNEQFF.

This clonotype has only a few counts. J is TRBJ1-2 and V is TRBV7-9; no clear D gene. The germline CDR1 and CDR2 sequences are SEHNR and FQNEAQ (reference sequence). V lost 0 bases and J 8 bases, leaving 7 bases between the germline ends. The CDR3 is 12 amino acids. CDR3 in amino acids: CASSLADGGYTF. DNA of the CDR3: TGTGCCAGCAGCTTAGCGGACGGAGGCTACACCTTC.

The J gene is TRBJ2-3, the V gene TRBV24-1; 7 nucleotides align to TRBD2. The CDR3 covers 14 residues. J lost 2 bases, V lost 4 bases, and 2 bases had no gene match. The germline CDR1 and CDR2 sequences are KGHDR and SFDVKD. This chain's CDR3 is CATSEGGNTDTQYF. The CDR3 nucleotides are TGTGCCACCAGTGAGGGGGGGAACACAGATACGCAGTATTTT.

The rearrangement uses TRBV2 and TRBJ2-7; either TRBD1 or TRBD2 may fit D (6 bases each). The CDR3 loop spans 15 amino acids. Trimming took 5 bases from V and 4 from J, leaving 18 bases between them. Germline V CDR1 and CDR2: SNHLY, FYNNEI. This CDR3 reads CASSTGGTMIYEQYF. The CDR3 nucleotides read TGTGCCAGCAGTACCGGGGGCACGATGATTTACGAGCAGTACTTC.

The chain combines TRBV3-1 with TRBJ2-5; 12 bases line up with TRBD2. The germline gives CDR1 LGHDT, CDR2 YNNKEL (reference sequence). This CDR3 comprises 17 residues. J gave up 0 bases and V 8 bases, and 10 bases lay outside the gene matches. This chain's CDR3 is CASGATSGGWYQETQYF. The DNA of the CDR3 is TGTGCCAGCGGAGCGACTAGCGGGGGATGGTACCAAGAGACCCAGTACTTC.

The J gene is TRBJ2-3, the V gene TRBV6-2 or TRBV6-3, with a possible D match to TRBD2 (6 bases). V lost 7 bases and J lost 4, with 15 bases in between. CDR1 is MNHEY, CDR2 SVGEGT, per germline. This CDR3 is built from 14 residues. CDR3 coding DNA: TGTGCCAGCAAAAGAGGACTACTGGCAGATACGCAGTATTTT. Its protein is CASKRGLLADTQYF.

This clonotype was seen only a few times. The chain has TRBV28 and TRBJ2-3, with 11 nucleotides matching TRBD2. Trimming at V came to 2 bases and at J to 0 bases, leaving 7 bases not matched to a gene. There are 18 residues in the CDR3. Germline lookup yields CDR1 MDHEN and CDR2 SYDVKM. CDR3 loop: CASSLGLAGGRSTDTQYF. CDR3 coding DNA: TGTGCCAGCAGTTTAGGCCTAGCGGGGGGCCGTAGCACAGATACGCAGTATTTT.

This chain connects TRBV4-1 to TRBJ1-5, with D maybe TRBD1 (5 bases). The CDR3 loop spans 16 amino acids. Trimming shortened V by 1 base and J by 0 bases, and 10 bases separated the two germline ends. Germline CDR1 MGHRA, CDR2 YSYEKL. Here the CDR3 DNA reads TGCGCCAGCAGCCAAGCGGGGGAATATAGCAATCAGCCCCAGCATTTT. Translation gives CASSQAGEYSNQPQHF.

This clonotype was picked up one time. V is TRBV6-5 and J is TRBJ1-1; 9 nucleotides line up with TRBD1. J lost 6 bases, V lost 8 bases, and 7 bases had no gene match. This CDR3 spans 13 amino acids. In germline, CDR1 is MNHEY, CDR2 SVGAGI. The CDR3: CASRVTGGPEAFF. The CDR3 region has the DNA TGTGCCAGCCGGGTTACAGGGGGCCCTGAAGCTTTCTTT.

This sequence joins TRBV7-2 and TRBJ2-5, with 14 bases that match TRBD2. V gave up 4 bases and J gave up 5 bases; unmatched junction bases: 6. The length of the CDR3 is 16 residues. The germline CDR1 and CDR2 sequences are SGHTA and FQGNSA. The CDR3 DNA reads TGTGCCAGCAGCTCAGGACTAGCGGGAGGCGGTGAGACCCAGTACTTC. Its translation: CASSSGLAGGGETQYF. The full variable domain, with the rest looked up from reference TRBV7-2 and TRBJ2-5, is GAGVSQSPSNKVTEKGKDVELRCDPISGHTALYWYRQSLGQGLEFLIYFQGNSAPDKSGLPSDRFSAERTGGSVSTLTIQRTQQEDSAVYLCASSSGLAGGGETQYFGPGTRLLVL.

CDR3 in amino acids: CSASDRQNIQYF. CDR3 DNA: TGCAGTGCTAGCGACAGACAAAACATTCAGTACTTC. This chain joins TRBV20-1 and TRBJ2-4; D might be TRBD1 (5 bases). There are 12 residues in the CDR3. Trimming took off 3 bases at V and 5 bases at J, with 8 bases between the two ends. The germline gives CDR1 DFQATT, CDR2 SNEGSKA (reference sequence).

The chain has TRBV6-5 and TRBJ2-1; maybe TRBD2 (5 bases). CDR3 length: 12 amino acids. In germline, CDR1 is MNHEY, CDR2 SVGAGI. The germline V and J ends were trimmed by 8 bases and 6 bases, with 11 bases remaining between them. Here the CDR3 reads CASPGLSNEQFF. The CDR3 region has the DNA TGTGCCAGCCCAGGACTTTCCAATGAGCAGTTCTTC.

This chain links TRBV27 with TRBJ2-7; TRBD2 aligns across 12 bases. CDR3 size: 16 residues. The V gene's germline CDR1 is MNHEY and CDR2 SMNVEV (reference sequence). Trimming removed 4 bases from V and 5 bases from J; junction bases left unmatched: 9. In DNA, the CDR3 is TGTGCCAGCAGTTATGGACTAGCGGGGAAATACCACGAGCAGTACTTC. Translated, it gives CASSYGLAGKYHEQYF.

This clonotype was observed a handful of times. The genes are TRBV5-5 and TRBJ1-1; 7 positions agree with TRBD1. V was pared by 5 bases and J by 1 base, with 5 bases of the junction left unmatched. This CDR3 is 14 amino acids long. The germline CDR1 and CDR2 sequences are SGHKS and YYEKEE (reference sequence). CDR3 amino acids: CASRFDRENTEAFF. CDR3 DNA sequence: TGTGCCAGCAGGTTCGACAGGGAGAACACTGAAGCTTTCTTT.

The chain uses TRBV4-2 and TRBJ2-7; D might be TRBD1 (6 bases). The CDR3 extends over 17 amino acids. Germline CDR1 reads LGHNA; CDR2 reads YNFKEQ. V was cut by 4 bases and J by 1 base, with 20 bases left in between. The CDR3 loop reads CASSPDRGDISSYEQYF. CDR3 sequence (DNA): TGTGCCAGCAGCCCCGACCGAGGGGACATATCTTCCTACGAGCAGTACTTC.

The chain has TRBV20-1 and TRBJ2-7, with 9 bases aligning to TRBD1. Judging by the DNA end, TRBJ2-5 fits better; the J call may be wrong. CDR3 length equals 13 residues. From germline, CDR1 is DFQATT and CDR2 SNEGSKA (reference sequence). The CDR3 DNA follows: TGCAGTGCGGGCAGACAGGGGGGAGCGACCCAGTACTTC. Residues: CSAGRQGGATQYF.

J is TRBJ2-5 and V is TRBV6-6, with TRBD1 matching 7 bases. CDR1 and CDR2 (germline): MNHNY, SVGAGI (reference sequence). The CDR3 is made up of 14 amino acids. The V gene end was trimmed by 5 bases and the J gene end by 4 bases; junction bases not matched to a gene: 7. For the CDR3, the DNA is TGTGCCAGCAGTGACGGATCAGGGGGAGAGACCCAGTACTTC. Translation gives CASSDGSGGETQYF.

The chain recombines TRBV27 with TRBJ2-5; D not resolved. The J call is uncertain, as TRBJ2-7 better fits the DNA end. This CDR3 region has 13 residues. CDR1 is MNHEY, CDR2 SMNVEV, per germline (reference sequence). The DNA for the CDR3 is TGTGCCAGCAGTTCCCAAACAACCTACGAGCAGTACTTC. Translating gives CASSSQTTYEQYF.